The 23 T cell receptor beta chains below come from one sample, sequenced in a study of T cell responses to AZD1222 COVID-19 vaccine. TCRdb's table, derived via immunoSEQ multiplex PCR, lists solely in-frame clones and lacks some. In the table there are roughly 120,000 clones, roughly 92% of which are singletons. The material was peripheral blood, obtained 28 days after the second AZD1222 dose. The receptor source for this set is an adult who received the AZD1222 COVID-19 vaccine.

In this sample, this clone turned up once. The chain carries TRBV24-1 and TRBJ1-5; TRBD1 matches 7 bases. The CDR3 loop spans 19 amino acids. The germline CDR1 and CDR2 sequences are KGHDR and SFDVKD. J lost 0 bases, V lost 3 bases, and 13 bases had no gene match. For the CDR3, the DNA is TGTGCCACCAGTGATGATCTGCCCGCCGGACAGGATAGCAATCAGCCCCAGCATTTT. It translates to CATSDDLPAGQDSNQPQHF.

The table lists this clone with a count of one. The J gene is TRBJ2-5, the V gene TRBV11-2; D is undetermined. From germline, CDR1 is SGHAT and CDR2 FQNNGV. The CDR3 length is 13 residues. Trimming pared 5 bases from V and 2 bases from J, leaving 9 bases between. The CDR3 DNA reads as TGTGCCAGCAGCCGTCTGAGGCAAGAGACCCAGTACTTC. It specifies CASSRLRQETQYF.

The rearrangement links TRBV18 to TRBJ2-2; unclear D gene. V lost 0 bases, J lost 2 bases, and 7 bases lay in between. This CDR3 contains 15 residues. CDR1 and CDR2 from the germline V gene are KGHSH and LQKENI. The CDR3 spells CASSPPGRNTGELFF. Here the CDR3 DNA reads TGTGCCAGCTCACCACCGGGCAGAAACACCGGGGAGCTGTTTTTT. The full variable domain, with the rest looked up from reference TRBV18 and TRBJ2-2, is NAGVMQNPRHLVRRRGQEARLRCSPMKGHSHVYWYRQLPEEGLKFMVYLQKENIIDESGMPKERFSAEFPKEGPSILRIQQVVRGDSAAYFCASSPPGRNTGELFFGEGSRLTVL.

This clone has more than one count but fewer than ten. The chain couples TRBV4-1 to TRBJ2-4; TRBD2 aligns across 10 bases. This CDR3 is built from 17 residues. Germline assignment: CDR1 MGHRA and CDR2 YSYEKL. J lost 5 bases, V lost 4 bases, and 11 bases had no gene match. The CDR3 spells CASSRGAGTSVENIQYF. CDR3 coding DNA: TGCGCCAGCAGCCGGGGCGCAGGGACTAGCGTCGAAAACATTCAGTACTTC.

This chain connects TRBV3-1 (or the pseudogene TRBV3-2) to TRBJ1-5; D is possibly TRBD1 (5 bases). Germline CDR1 and CDR2: LGHDT and YNNKEL (reference sequence). There are 15 residues in the CDR3. Trimming stripped 1 base from V and 7 bases from J, with 14 bases between. The CDR3 region is CASSQGLRGRQPQHF. CDR3 coding DNA: TGTGCCAGCAGCCAAGGGTTGAGGGGCCGGCAGCCCCAGCATTTT.

The genes are TRBV27 and TRBJ2-7; D might be TRBD1 (5 bases). V shed 0 bases and J shed 3 bases, with 9 bases lying between them. Germline V CDR1 and CDR2: MNHEY, SMNVEV (reference sequence). CDR3 length: 14 residues. In nucleotides, the CDR3 is TGTGCCAGCAGTTTATCCAGGGTGGACTACGAGCAGTACTTC. This encodes CASSLSRVDYEQYF.

This clone was seen once. The chain employs TRBV7-2 and TRBJ1-2, with D unresolved. This CDR3 spans 15 amino acids. The V end was cut by 5 bases, the J end by 4 bases, with 17 bases between. Germline V CDR1 and CDR2: SGHTA, FQGNSA. CDR3 DNA sequence: TGTGCCAGCAGCCCGTACGTAACGGGCGGCTATGGCTACACCTTC. The encoded protein is CASSPYVTGGYGYTF.

The chain joins TRBV6-6 to TRBJ1-5; D unclear. V was cut by 0 bases and J by 5 bases, with 2 bases left in between. Germline loops: CDR1 MNHNY, CDR2 SVGAGI (reference sequence). This CDR3 spans 12 amino acids. In nucleotides, the CDR3 is TGTGCCAGCAGTTACTCAGATCAGCCCCAGCATTTT. This encodes CASSYSDQPQHF.

The J gene is TRBJ2-1, the V gene TRBV18, with unresolved D. Trimming removed 2 bases from V and 0 bases from J, with 11 bases in between. The CDR3 loop spans 16 amino acids. Germline V gives CDR1 KGHSH, CDR2 LQKENI. CDR3 amino acids: CASSPGTAFSYNEQFF. In DNA form, the CDR3 reads TGTGCCAGCTCACCAGGCACAGCTTTCTCCTACAATGAGCAGTTCTTC.

This chain connects TRBV5-1 to TRBJ2-7; no definite D call. Trimming pared 4 bases from V and 2 bases from J, leaving 13 bases between. This CDR3 has 14 amino acids. CDR1 is SGHRS, CDR2 YFSETQ, per germline. CDR3 DNA: TGCGCCAGCAGCCCCTCGCCCCCTACCTACGAGCAGTACTTC. Translation gives CASSPSPPTYEQYF.

This chain uses TRBV9 with TRBJ1-6; TRBD1 might be the D (6 bases). The V end lost 0 bases, the J end lost 10 bases, and 17 bases lay between the germline ends. The CDR3 extends over 16 amino acids. Germline CDR1 SGDLS, CDR2 YYNGEE. The CDR3, as DNA: TGTGCCAGCAGCGTAGCCCATGCAGGGGAAGGGTCACCCCTCCACTTT. Translation: CASSVAHAGEGSPLHF.

This clone has just a few counts. This chain uses TRBV18 with TRBJ2-7; TRBD2 might be the D (5 bases). The ends were cut back, 7 bases at V and 0 bases at J, with 13 bases in the middle. This CDR3 spans 14 amino acids. In germline, CDR1 is KGHSH, CDR2 LQKENI. The CDR3 DNA is TGTGCCAGCTGTCGCGGGCCGAGCTCCTACGAGCAGTACTTC. As protein: CASCRGPSSYEQYF.

The gene calls are TRBV7-3 and TRBJ2-2; D remains ambiguous. This CDR3 region has 17 residues. The V end was cut by 5 bases, the J end by 2 bases, with 18 bases between. Germline V gene data show CDR1 as SGHTA and CDR2 as FQGTGA. In DNA form, the CDR3 reads TGTGCCAGCAGCCTTTTCGGCGCCGCGATCAACACCGGGGAGCTGTTTTTT. Encoded protein: CASSLFGAAINTGELFF.

The V gene is TRBV5-8, the J gene TRBJ1-1; D possibly corresponds to TRBD1 (6 bases). This CDR3 has 15 amino acids. Per germline, CDR1 SGHTS and CDR2 YDEGEE. V was shortened by 1 base and J by 2 bases, with 12 bases between the two germline ends. CDR3: CASSLIPGVNTEAFF. The CDR3, as DNA: TGTGCCAGCAGCTTGATCCCAGGGGTTAACACTGAAGCTTTCTTT.

The rearrangement uses TRBV7-9 and TRBJ2-3; possible D gene TRBD2, 6 bases. With 5 bases removed from V and 2 bases from J, the gap between germline ends came to 11 bases. The CDR3 sequence is 14 residues long. Germline CDR1 reads SEHNR; CDR2 reads FQNEAQ (reference sequence). The CDR3 spells CASSPREPTDTQYF. The CDR3 DNA reads TGTGCCAGCAGCCCCCGGGAGCCCACAGATACGCAGTATTTT.

The chain carries TRBV27 and TRBJ1-1; D is possibly TRBD1 (5 bases). The CDR3 spans 18 residues. Germline-derived CDR1 and CDR2 are MNHEY and SMNVEV (reference sequence). V was cut by 2 bases and J by 4 bases, with 23 bases left in between. The CDR3: CASSLGPRGSQASTEAFF. The DNA of the CDR3 is TGTGCCAGCAGTTTAGGTCCCCGGGGGAGTCAGGCGAGCACTGAAGCTTTCTTT.

The CDR3 DNA follows: TGTGCCAGCAGTCATTACAACACAGATACGCAGTATTTT. It codes for CASSHYNTDTQYF. The chain couples TRBV27 to TRBJ2-3, with D uncertain. This CDR3 has 13 residues. V dropped 5 bases and J dropped 2 bases, with 8 bases sitting between them. The germline gives CDR1 MNHEY, CDR2 SMNVEV (reference sequence).

This clone is a singleton in its sample. The rearrangement links TRBV4-2 to TRBJ2-7, with TRBD2 as a possible D gene (6 bases). Germline lookup yields CDR1 LGHNA and CDR2 YNFKEQ. V was trimmed by 0 bases and J by 2 bases, leaving 11 bases between them. This CDR3 comprises 15 residues. In DNA form, the CDR3 reads TGTGCCAGCAGCCAAGATCGGGGACTGGCCTACGAGCAGTACTTC. Protein sequence: CASSQDRGLAYEQYF.

V usage is TRBV30 and J usage is TRBJ1-2; D call uncertain. The length of the CDR3 is 13 residues. Trimming took 2 bases from V and 4 from J, leaving 11 bases between them. Looked up from germline, CDR1 is GTSNPN and CDR2 is SVGIG (reference sequence). This CDR3 reads CAWSTKAGYGYTF. For the CDR3, the DNA is TGTGCCTGGAGTACAAAGGCAGGCTATGGCTACACCTTC.

This chain connects TRBV10-3 to TRBJ1-4; 8 bases align to TRBD1. The CDR3 covers 15 residues. With 2 bases clipped from V and 8 bases from J, the junction kept 7 bases outside the gene matches. CDR1 is ENHRY, CDR2 SYGVKD, per germline. Here the CDR3 DNA reads TGTGCCATCAGTGAGAACGACAGGGGAGGAGAAAAACTGTTTTTT. The encoded protein is CAISENDRGGEKLFF.

In its sample, this clone was seen once. V is TRBV5-6 and J is TRBJ2-7; D is unresolved. V was pared by 3 bases and J by 0 bases, with 10 bases between. Germline values: CDR1 SGHDT, CDR2 YYEEEE. This CDR3 contains 14 residues. CDR3 sequence (DNA): TGTGCCAGCAGCTGGATGGAAAGCTCCTACGAGCAGTACTTC. Amino acid sequence: CASSWMESSYEQYF.

This sequence joins TRBV4-2 and TRBJ2-5, with 13 bases fitting TRBD2. The CDR3 has 17 residues. The V and J ends lost 1 base and 2 bases, in that order; junction bases with no gene match: 4. The germline gives CDR1 LGHNA, CDR2 YNFKEQ. DNA of the CDR3: TGTGCCAGCAGCCAAGTCGGACTAGCGGGGGAGCAAGAGACCCAGTACTTC. Protein: CASSQVGLAGEQETQYF.

This clone was detected only once. The genes are TRBV5-1 and TRBJ2-2, with D unresolved. This CDR3 has 15 amino acids. V was cut by 4 bases and J by 2 bases, with 12 bases left in between. From germline, CDR1 is SGHRS and CDR2 YFSETQ. The CDR3 bases are TGCGCCAGCAGCGACCAGCCCCTTAACACCGGGGAGCTGTTTTTT. This sequence encodes CASSDQPLNTGELFF.